A single sample is the source of the 16 T cell receptor beta chains below, sequenced in a study of shared clonotypes between healthy human individuals. CD45RO negativity and positive selection for CCR7 defined naive CD8 cells, a population that excluded terminally differentiated effector memory CD45RA+ cells. Assay used: immunoSEQ multiplex PCR; TCRdb lists only in-frame clones, some missing. Among some 2 million clones, approximately 94% were seen once, and the ten largest hold 0.85% to 1.2%. The sample taken for sequencing was naive CD8+ T cells sorted from blood. These receptors all come from a man younger than 30 in good health.

About this clone: A much more abundant neighbour one base away suggests this may be a read error. Other DNA sequences in the same sample also yield this CDR3. The chain links TRBV15 to TRBJ2-7, with TRBD1 matching 11 bases. This CDR3 contains 14 residues. Trimming removed 5 bases from V and 3 bases from J; junction bases left unmatched: 3. Germline lookup yields CDR1 LNHNV and CDR2 YYDKDF (reference sequence). The chain's CDR3 is CATSPGTGGYEQYF. CDR3 DNA sequence: TGTGCCACCAGCCCCGGGACAGGGGGCTACGAGCAGTACTTC.

The rearrangement joins TRBV13 to TRBJ2-2, with 7 bases identical to TRBD2. Trimming removed 0 bases from V and 0 bases from J; junction bases left unmatched: 10. The CDR3 is 19 amino acids. Germline V gene lookup returns CDR1 PRHDT and CDR2 FYEKMQ (reference sequence). CDR3 loop: CASSLGLGLADANTGELFF. The CDR3 nucleotides are TGTGCCAGCAGCTTAGGCCTGGGGCTAGCGGACGCGAACACCGGGGAGCTGTTTTTT.

The chain links TRBV7-6 to TRBJ2-2; the D is unclear. CDR1 is SGHVS, CDR2 FNYEAQ, per germline. The CDR3 has 17 amino acids. The V end was cut by 2 bases, the J end by 0 bases, with 13 bases between. DNA for the CDR3: TGTGCCAGCAGCTTAAATCGCGGCCCAACGAACACCGGGGAGCTGTTTTTT. Residues: CASSLNRGPTNTGELFF.

The chain recombines TRBV4-3 with TRBJ2-1; the D gene could be TRBD1 or TRBD2 (5 bases each). From germline, CDR1 is LGHNA and CDR2 YSLEER. The CDR3 spans 14 residues. V lost 0 bases and J 10 bases, leaving 13 bases between the germline ends. CDR3 sequence (DNA): TGCGCCAGCAGCCAAGACTCAGGGCCGGGGGAGCAGTTCTTC. It is translated as CASSQDSGPGEQFF.

Concerning this clone itself: Other DNA sequences within the sample encode an identical CDR3. The genes are TRBV6-5 and TRBJ1-1; D is possibly TRBD1 (5 bases). Germline assignment: CDR1 MNHEY and CDR2 SVGAGI. The V and J ends lost 3 bases and 1 base respectively, with 12 bases between them. The CDR3 is 15 amino acids. CDR3 region: CASSYSGTANTEAFF. DNA for the CDR3: TGTGCCAGCAGTTATTCCGGGACTGCGAACACTGAAGCTTTCTTT.

The chain's CDR3 is CASRPLAGDPYEQYF. CDR3 bases: TGTGCCAGCAGGCCTCTAGCGGGAGACCCGTACGAGCAGTACTTC. The chain recombines TRBV27 with TRBJ2-7; TRBD2 aligns across 10 bases. Trimming removed 6 bases from V and 4 bases from J; junction bases left unmatched: 9. CDR1 and CDR2 from the germline V gene are MNHEY and SMNVEV (reference sequence). There are 15 residues in the CDR3.

The chain uses TRBV9 and TRBJ1-3, with 7 bases that match TRBD1. The CDR3 contains 19 residues. With V trimmed by 4 bases and J by 0 bases, 16 bases remained unmatched. Germline values: CDR1 SGDLS, CDR2 YYNGEE. CDR3 nucleotides: TGTGCCAGCAGCCCATTCCCCCCGGGGACAGCAGACTCTGGAAACACCATATATTTT. Translating gives CASSPFPPGTADSGNTIYF. Using reference TRBV9 and TRBJ1-3 for the parts outside the CDR3, the full variable domain is DSGVTQTPKHLITATGQRVTLRCSPRSGDLSVYWYQQSLDQGLQFLIQYYNGEERAKGNILERFSAQQFPDLHSELNLSSLELGDSALYFCASSPFPPGTADSGNTIYFGEGSWLTVV.

The chain employs TRBV30 and TRBJ2-7, with 8 bases identical to TRBD2. Losses at the gene ends were 2 bases for V and 2 bases for J; bases not matched to a gene: 5. This CDR3 is built from 14 residues. The germline CDR1 and CDR2 sequences are GTSNPN and SVGIG (reference sequence). The CDR3 here is CAWSFFSGAYEQYF. CDR3 nucleotides: TGTGCCTGGAGTTTCTTTAGCGGGGCCTACGAGCAGTACTTC.

This chain connects TRBV5-1 to TRBJ2-3, with unresolved D. CDR1 and CDR2 (germline): SGHRS, YFSETQ. The CDR3 runs to 15 residues. The V end was cut by 1 base, the J end by 6 bases, with 15 bases between. The CDR3: CASSLWAPSLDTQYF. CDR3 nucleotides: TGCGCCAGCAGCTTGTGGGCTCCCTCTTTGGATACGCAGTATTTT.

This chain connects TRBV28 to TRBJ2-1; TRBD2 matches at 8 bases. Losses at the gene ends were 6 bases for V and 4 bases for J; bases not matched to a gene: 8. From germline, CDR1 is MDHEN and CDR2 SYDVKM. CDR3 length: 15 residues. The chain's CDR3 is CASRPLAEDYNEQFF. The CDR3 region has the DNA TGTGCCAGCAGACCACTAGCGGAGGATTACAATGAGCAGTTCTTC.

The V gene is TRBV13, the J gene TRBJ2-1, with D possibly TRBD2 on 6 matching bases. Looked up from germline, CDR1 is PRHDT and CDR2 is FYEKMQ (reference sequence). V was pared by 5 bases and J by 2 bases, with 13 bases between. This CDR3 has 15 amino acids. The CDR3 DNA sequence: TGTGCCAGCAGCCCAACTAGCTGGACCTACAATGAGCAGTTCTTC. This codes for CASSPTSWTYNEQFF. Combining the CDR3 with reference TRBV13 and TRBJ2-1 gives the whole variable domain AAGVIQSPRHLIKEKRETATLKCYPIPRHDTVYWYQQGPGQDPQFLISFYEKMQSDKGSIPDRFSAQQFSDYHSELNMSSLELGDSALYFCASSPTSWTYNEQFFGPGTRLTVL.

As to this clone: In the same sample, other DNA sequences code for this CDR3. V and J are TRBV9 and TRBJ2-7, with TRBD1 matching 9 bases. The junction had 2 bases not matched to a gene; V was cut back by 3 bases and J by 4 bases. There are 13 residues in the CDR3. Germline CDR1 is SGDLS and CDR2 is YYNGEE. The CDR3 spells CASSEDRGYEQYF. In DNA form, the CDR3 reads TGTGCCAGCAGCGAAGACAGGGGGTACGAGCAGTACTTC. Based on the CDR3 plus reference TRBV9 and TRBJ2-7, the full variable domain is DSGVTQTPKHLITATGQRVTLRCSPRSGDLSVYWYQQSLDQGLQFLIQYYNGEERAKGNILERFSAQQFPDLHSELNLSSLELGDSALYFCASSEDRGYEQYFGPGTRLTVT.

J is TRBJ2-1 and V is TRBV5-1; D may be TRBD1 or TRBD2 (6 bases each). Germline V lookup: CDR1 SGHRS, CDR2 YFSETQ. The CDR3 runs 17 residues. V was shortened by 0 bases and J by 8 bases, with 21 bases between the two germline ends. CDR3 in amino acids: CASSLEGGPLIPYEQFF. CDR3 nucleotides: TGCGCCAGCAGCTTGGAGGGGGGTCCACTTATTCCCTATGAGCAGTTCTTC.

The V and J genes are TRBV19 and TRBJ2-5, with D hard to call. Germline CDR1 reads LNHDA; CDR2 reads SQIVND (reference sequence). The CDR3 has 14 amino acids. Trimming left V 2 bases short and J 4 bases short, with 11 bases between. CDR3 loop: CASSIISSSETQYF. The CDR3 DNA is TGTGCCAGTAGTATAATAAGTTCATCAGAGACCCAGTACTTC.

The chain carries TRBV5-4 and TRBJ2-2; 7 bases are a match to TRBD1. The CDR3 runs 16 residues. With 4 bases clipped from V and 3 bases from J, the junction kept 9 bases outside the gene matches. Germline V CDR1 and CDR2: SGHNT, YYREEE (reference sequence). The DNA for the CDR3 is TGTGCCAGCAGCACCCGTGGCCAGGGGGACACCGGGGAGCTGTTTTTT. Its translation is CASSTRGQGDTGELFF.

As for this clone: In the same sample, other DNA sequences code for this CDR3. This chain joins TRBV27 and TRBJ2-7; D call uncertain. The CDR3 consists of 12 residues. The germline gives CDR1 MNHEY, CDR2 SMNVEV (reference sequence). Trimming left V 5 bases short and J 0 bases short, with 5 bases between. CDR3 in DNA: TGTGCCAGCAGTACAAGCTCCTACGAGCAGTACTTC. This gives the protein CASSTSSYEQYF.